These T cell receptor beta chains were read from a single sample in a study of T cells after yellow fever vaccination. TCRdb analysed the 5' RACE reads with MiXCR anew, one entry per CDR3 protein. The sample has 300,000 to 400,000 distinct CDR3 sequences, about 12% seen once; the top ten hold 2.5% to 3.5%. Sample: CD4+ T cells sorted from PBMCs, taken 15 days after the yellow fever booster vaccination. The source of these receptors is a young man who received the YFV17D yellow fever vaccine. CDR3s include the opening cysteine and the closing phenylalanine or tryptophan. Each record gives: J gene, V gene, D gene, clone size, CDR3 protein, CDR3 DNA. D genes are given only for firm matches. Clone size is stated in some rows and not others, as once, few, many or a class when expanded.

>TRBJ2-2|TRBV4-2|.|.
CASSQDHRQLITGELFF
TGTGCCAGCAGCCAAGATCATAGGCAGTTGATCACCGGGGAGCTGTTTTTT
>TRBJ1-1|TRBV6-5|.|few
CASSLRGETEAFF
TGTGCCAGCAGCTTACGGGGGGAAACTGAAGCTTTCTTT
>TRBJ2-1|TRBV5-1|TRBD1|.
CASSVQGAPEQFF
TGCGCCAGCAGCGTACAGGGGGCGCCTGAGCAGTTCTTC
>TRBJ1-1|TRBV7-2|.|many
CASSLEGLGVRTEAFF
TGTGCCAGCAGCTTAGAGGGCTTAGGCGTCCGCACTGAAGCTTTCTTT
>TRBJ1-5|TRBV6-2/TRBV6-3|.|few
CASSSDTGIRHF
TGTGCCAGCAGTTCCGATACAGGCATCCGGCATTTT
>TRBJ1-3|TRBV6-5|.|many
CASSWDFGNTIYF
TGTGCCAGCAGTTGGGATTTTGGAAACACCATATATTTT
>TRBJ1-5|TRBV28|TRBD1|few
CASRSFSGTGIDQPQHF
TGTGCCAGCAGGTCCTTTAGCGGGACAGGGATTGATCAGCCCCAGCATTTT
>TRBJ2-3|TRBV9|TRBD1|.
CASSVAGGQSMDTQYF
TGTGCCAGCAGCGTAGCAGGGGGCCAATCTATGGATACGCAGTATTTT
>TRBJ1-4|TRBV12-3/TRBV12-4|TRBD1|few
CASSFHNRGLTNEKLFF
TGTGCCAGCAGTTTCCACAACAGGGGATTGACTAATGAAAAACTGTTTTTT
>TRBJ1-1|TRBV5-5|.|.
CASSQQMNPLNTEAFF
TGTGCCAGCAGCCAGCAAATGAATCCCCTTAACACTGAAGCTTTCTTT
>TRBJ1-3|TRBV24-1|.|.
CATAGGNTIYF
TGTGCCACCGCTGGCGGAAACACCATATATTTT
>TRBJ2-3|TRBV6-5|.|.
CASREWDRVDTQYF
TGTGCCAGCAGGGAGTGGGACCGGGTAGATACGCAGTATTTT
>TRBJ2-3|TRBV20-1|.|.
CSARDPRGRDTQYF
TGCAGTGCTAGAGATCCCCGGGGGAGGGATACGCAGTATTTT
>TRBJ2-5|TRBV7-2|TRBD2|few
CASSLNSGETQETQYF
TGTGCCAGCAGCTTAAACAGCGGGGAGACACAAGAGACCCAGTACTTC
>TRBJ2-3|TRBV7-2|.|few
CASSPRDSRVLKYF
TGTGCCAGCAGCCCCAGGGATTCCCGGGTTCTCAAGTATTTT
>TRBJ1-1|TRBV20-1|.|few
CSARTVMNTEAFF
TGCAGTGCCCGGACAGTCATGAACACTGAAGCTTTCTTT
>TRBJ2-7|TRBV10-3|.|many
CAISPRETYEQYF
TGTGCCATCAGTCCCAGGGAAACCTACGAGCAGTACTTC
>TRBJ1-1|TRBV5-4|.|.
CAGSLASSRKNTEAFF
TGTGCCGGCAGCTTGGCCTCTTCCCGGAAGAACACTGAAGCTTTCTTT
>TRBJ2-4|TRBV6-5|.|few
CASSTYPGVGLAKNIQYF
TGTGCCAGCAGTACCTACCCAGGCGTCGGGCTAGCCAAAAACATTCAGTACTTC
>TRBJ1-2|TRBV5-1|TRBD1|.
CASSQGQGMGYTF
TGCGCCAGCAGTCAAGGACAGGGGATGGGCTACACCTTC
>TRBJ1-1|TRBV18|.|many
CASSPLAGSTEAFF
TGTGCCAGCTCACCACTTGCGGGGAGTACTGAAGCTTTCTTT
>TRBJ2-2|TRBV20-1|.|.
CSAGRGASGELFF
TGCAGTGCTGGACGGGGGGCCAGCGGGGAGCTGTTTTTT
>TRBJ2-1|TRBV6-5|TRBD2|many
CASSYFRLAGGFSYNEQFF
TGTGCCAGCAGTTACTTTCGGCTAGCGGGGGGGTTTTCCTACAATGAGCAGTTCTTC
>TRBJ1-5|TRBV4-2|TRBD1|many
CASSQGAQPQHF
TGTGCCAGCAGTCAGGGGGCTCAGCCCCAGCATTTT
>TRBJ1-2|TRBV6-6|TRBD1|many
CASSYSGQGAPGGGYTF
TGTGCCAGCAGTTACTCTGGACAGGGGGCCCCCGGGGGTGGCTACACCTTC
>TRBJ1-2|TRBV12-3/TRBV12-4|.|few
CASSFEGYGYTF
TGTGCCAGCAGTTTCGAGGGATACGGCTACACCTTC
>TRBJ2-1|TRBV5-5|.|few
CASSLRGRVELWNEQFF
TGTGCCAGCAGCTTGCGGGGGCGGGTGGAGCTGTGGAATGAGCAGTTCTTC
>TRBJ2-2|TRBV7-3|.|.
CASSPGHTGELFF
TGTGCCAGCAGTCCGGGGCACACCGGGGAGCTGTTTTTT
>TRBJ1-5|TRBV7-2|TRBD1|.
CASSRRTGAGNQPQHF
TGTGCCAGCAGCAGAAGGACAGGGGCGGGCAATCAGCCCCAGCATTTT
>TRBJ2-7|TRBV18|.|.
CASSSEYVEQYF
TGTGCCAGCTCTTCCGAGTATGTCGAGCAGTACTTC
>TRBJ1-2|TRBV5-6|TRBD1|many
CASSTAGQGYYGYTF
TGTGCCAGCAGCACCGCCGGACAGGGCTACTATGGCTACACCTTC
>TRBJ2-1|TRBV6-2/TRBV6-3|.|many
CASKQGRNNEQFF
TGTGCCAGCAAACAGGGGAGGAACAATGAGCAGTTCTTC
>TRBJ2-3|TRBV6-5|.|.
CASSYSGPGEGDTQYF
TGTGCCAGCAGTTACTCGGGCCCAGGGGAGGGAGATACGCAGTATTTT
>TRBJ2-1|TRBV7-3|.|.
CASRSDSSSYNEQFF
TGTGCCAGCAGGTCCGACAGTAGCTCCTACAATGAGCAGTTCTTC
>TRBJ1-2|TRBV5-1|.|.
CASSSRGTRDGYTF
TGCGCCAGCAGCTCCCGTGGTACCCGGGACGGCTACACCTTC
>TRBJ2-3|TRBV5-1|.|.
CASSPGEYTQYF
TGCGCCAGCAGCCCAGGGGAGTATACGCAGTATTTT
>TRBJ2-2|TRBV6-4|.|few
CASSMDWANTGELFF
TGTGCCAGCAGCATGGACTGGGCGAACACCGGGGAGCTGTTTTTT
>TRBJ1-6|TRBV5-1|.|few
CASSRGASNSPLHF
TGCGCCAGCAGCCGGGGGGCGTCTAATTCACCCCTCCACTTT
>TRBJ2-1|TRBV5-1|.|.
CASSPNEGVKFF
TGCGCCAGCAGCCCTAACGAAGGGGTTAAGTTCTTC
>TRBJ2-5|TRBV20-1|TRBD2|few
CSASPAGGQETQYF
TGCAGTGCTAGTCCGGCGGGGGGTCAAGAGACCCAGTACTTC
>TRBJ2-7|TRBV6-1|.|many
CASIRSGRSYEQYF
TGTGCCAGCATTAGGTCGGGACGGAGCTACGAGCAGTACTTC
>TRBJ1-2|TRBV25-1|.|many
CASEGGTGNGYTF
TGTGCCAGCGAGGGGGGGACGGGGAATGGCTACACCTTC
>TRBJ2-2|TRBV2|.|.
CASRTPELWAGELFF
TGTGCCAGCAGGACCCCAGAGCTCTGGGCCGGGGAGCTGTTTTTT
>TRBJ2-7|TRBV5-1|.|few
CASSARQFGDEQYF
TGCGCCAGCAGCGCACGGCAGTTCGGGGACGAGCAGTACTTC
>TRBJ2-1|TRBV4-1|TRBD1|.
CASSQGQEYNEQFF
TGCGCCAGCAGCCAGGGACAGGAGTACAATGAGCAGTTCTTC
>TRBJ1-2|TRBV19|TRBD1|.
CASADRGGYGYTF
TGTGCCAGTGCAGACAGGGGTGGCTATGGCTACACCTTC